This T cell receptor beta chain was obtained from a study of cytomegalovirus exposure and HLA in healthy donors (dated by TCRdb to 2015 to 2018). About the study as a whole: According to an earlier analysis of a few hundred of the donors, about 179 million T cells yielded roughly 110 million unique TCR beta sequences and approximately 300 Gb of sequence data. About 280 gigabases of sequencing data and around 87 million unique TCR sequences were included in an early release covering about 700 HLA-typed donors. Of the 398 genotyped donors, 65% to 90% were placed in the genetic ancestry cluster associated with self-reported Caucasian donors. The study aimed to test whether signatures of past pathogen exposure could be identified by cataloging public T cell receptors. The T cell repertoires of around 670 subjects were profiled by immunosequencing and related to cytomegalovirus serostatus. A separate validation cohort of roughly 130 different subjects was used in addition to the roughly 700-subject first cohort. To predict cytomegalovirus infection status, the study combined high-throughput TCR immunosequencing, statistical association of individual TCRs with disease status, and machine learning. A later analysis re-analyzed previously published TCR beta repertoires from several hundred donors and added high-resolution HLA genotyping to study TCR occurrence patterns. Rather than drawing on any new phenotypic data, the later analysis identified candidate immune exposures from TCR beta sequences and the way those sequences occurred across donors. In an earlier analysis of 550 to 700 of the donors, high-throughput TCR beta sequencing was used to judge whether each TCR beta V gene segment behaved as functional or pseudogenic. Donor age, sex, ethnicity and CMV serostatus were compiled alongside the repertoire data. Genome-wide SNP genotypes for about 60% of the roughly 700 donors were used in a later genetic analysis, which treated that subset as a discovery cohort. All discovery cohort repertoires had been generated on a single sequencing platform. Both class I and class II loci were covered by HLA typing, at four-digit resolution. Typing coverage varied by locus: about 629-640 donors for A, B, C, DRB1 and DQB1; approximately 560 for DQA1; over 600 for DPA1; about 450 for DPB1. Roughly five DR-DQ haplotypes were handled as single units for association and clustering, since linkage in the cohort was strong. Among 300 to 450 genotyped donors of the cohort, an average of about 240,000 unique TCR beta nucleotide sequences were sequenced per donor, about a sixth of them non-productive. Findings and caveats that apply to the study as a whole: A later analysis reported that several top co-occurrence clusters appeared linked to parvovirus B19, influenza, CMV and Epstein-Barr virus. In vitro tests confirmed that a few of the cytomegalovirus-associated TCR beta chains recognize cytomegalovirus antigens. The presence/absence analyses assumed that sequencing depth was roughly uniform across donors, and that assumption may not be true. In both the original and validation cohorts, the classifier was reported to diagnose cytomegalovirus status with high specificity and sensitivity. This cohort had only TCR beta chains sequenced, and the lack of alpha or paired-chain data limited which features could be detected. The earlier analysis of some 540 of the donors excluded approximately 15 rarely observed V segments, including chromosome 9 orphons, because counts were too low. In a later analysis, HLA-associated TCR beta chains were found to be more clonally expanded and to have lower generation probabilities than equally common non-associated chains. In a later analysis, most CMV-associated TCR beta chains were found to appear HLA-restricted, with HLA associations seemingly driven largely by CMV exposure. An earlier analysis of approximately 500 of the donors showed that most TCR beta V segments appeared in productive rearrangements either about 90% or about 30% of the time, which broadly matched IMGT annotations. Some IMGT-functional V segments, including TRBV6-2 and TRBV6-3, could not be distinguished by the 87-base-pair reads and were therefore excluded. A later analysis associated about 17,000 TCR beta sequences with specific HLA alleles at a false discovery rate of 0.05. A total of about 180 TCR beta chains were listed by the study as associated with cytomegalovirus. When HLA alleles, especially DR and DQ, strongly co-occurred, attributing TCR associations to individual alleles was difficult. The authors suggested that the approach could potentially be extended to other disease states and immunological phenotypes. Most TCR sequences were seen in very few donors, while some public TCRs were found in many individuals. Because HLA typing was unavailable for some donors at each locus, only the typed subset was used in association tests. Linkage disequilibrium might explain the correlated functional status among segregating V segments, but an unknown experimental factor could not be excluded. According to a later analysis, TCR association rates differed among HLA loci, with DRB1 alleles showing the most associated TCRs and HLA-C alleles showing the fewest. Compared with the approximately 670-donor mean, donors in an Asian-associated ancestry cluster had fewer N-insertions in productive TCRs, according to a later genetic analysis. V-gene and J-gene trimming of TCR beta chains was associated with a missense DCLRE1C variant in a later genetic analysis, and the association was replicated in an independent cohort. Immune exposure information for the cohort was limited to CMV serostatus. A further reported finding was that TCR beta sequences accurately predicted the HLA-A and HLA-B alleles for most subjects in the first cohort. A group of highly shared sequence variants was considered likely to be a technical artifact of the sequencing pipeline.

Preparation of the library involved the immunoSEQ multiplex PCR assay. For the multiplex PCR, a mixture combining 60 forward primers for TCR Vbeta segments and 13 reverse primers for TCR Jbeta segments was used. Amplification of the CDR3 region of rearranged TCR beta genes was performed with a multiplex PCR assay on genomic DNA. The amplified TCR beta libraries were sequenced on the Illumina HiSeq System as 87-base-pair reads. For the original study's pipeline: In a later analysis, tens of millions of unique TCR beta chains were counted across the roughly 670 repertoires, and roughly 11 million of these chains were shared by at least two donors. Raw reads were error-corrected and collapsed into unique sequences with a nearest-neighbor algorithm that merged closely related sequences to remove PCR and sequencing errors. V, D and J gene segments were assigned by aligning CDR3 sequences to IMGT reference sequences. Each retained sequence needed at least a six-nucleotide match to both a V gene segment and a J gene segment. A rearrangement was called productive if the CDR3 had no stop codons and remained in frame with V and J, and every other rearrangement was called non-productive. CDR3 was defined according to IMGT convention as the region running from the second conserved V-encoded cysteine to the conserved J-encoded phenylalanine. In an earlier analysis of around 640 of the donors, sequences lacking an unambiguous match to a single V gene segment were excluded. In an earlier analysis of approximately 590 of the donors, a V segment was called functional when productive rearrangements were above 56.7%, and segregating when the standard deviation between donors exceeded 5%. To diagnose cytomegalovirus status from the catalog of TCR beta chain sequences, a statistical classification framework was built. V and J gene assignment, in a later analysis, came from comparing TCR nucleotide sequences with IMGT/GENE-DB human TR gene sequences. In a later analysis, CDR3 sequences and most-parsimonious VDJ recombination scenarios were assigned using the TCRdist pipeline. In a later analysis, every TCR beta chain was defined by the combination of its CDR3 amino acid sequence and its V-gene family, and reads without a unique V-gene family were dropped. A later analysis removed nearly 600 highly shared, low-generation-probability nucleotide sequences to deal with suspected cross-contamination and a sequencing artifact. In a later analysis, a clonal expansion index for each public chain was calculated from normalized within-repertoire ranks of inferred template counts. A later analysis computed generation probabilities with a VDJ recombination model fitted to out-of-frame rearrangements, and checked the results against IGoR. In a later analysis, TCR-TCR, TCR-HLA and TCR-CMV co-occurrence was scored with hypergeometric tests, and a repertoire-size bias correction was applied to TCR pairs. A later analysis estimated false discovery rates by permuting HLA or CMV assignments 20 times. In a later analysis, co-occurring TCRs were grouped using DBSCAN, and TCRdist sequence similarity was added for clustering within HLA-allele-positive subsets. Repertoires with fewer than 30,000 or more than 120,000 public chains, plus five repertoires with anomalous nucleotide sharing, were excluded from co-occurrence clustering. This is the immuneACCESS table as TCRdb keeps it, with only in-frame sequences that have V and J called. A part of the clones is gone; compared with another copy, unresolved V genes explain less than half, and the rest is unexplained. V, J and clone size derive from that table, while D and trimming were established from the DNA sequence. Within this sample are some 120,000 clones, with 70% to 80% of them counted one time only. The ten biggest clones cover roughly 2% of the sample.

On this clone itself: This clone's antigen is unknown. Per-base quality was not reported, and no clone a single base away is much larger than it.

The cohort was made up of several hundred healthy bone marrow donors. Cohort members were all nominally healthy when sampled, although unrecorded immune exposures were likely present. The donor was CMV seronegative and was included in the group of a few hundred seronegative cohort members. Each donor provided a peripheral blood sample, and peripheral blood mononuclear cells were used for TCR beta sequencing. The Qiagen DNeasy Blood Extraction Kit was used to extract genomic DNA from the blood cell samples. CDR1 and CDR2, looked up from the germline V gene, are SGHAT and FQNNGV. The CDR3 has 14 amino acids, counting the end cysteine and phenylalanine. This entry keeps only the CDR3 DNA: 42 bases, framed from base 1. V loses 3 bases of germline sequence and J loses 0 bases, and the interval between the two ends is 7 bases.

The V and J genes are TRBV11-2 and TRBJ2-3, with TRBD1 perhaps the D gene, on 6 matching bases. Sequences were obtained from PBMCs. The receptor comes from a man aged 50-60 years in good health and CMV-seronegative. The DNA is TGTGCCAGCAGCTTTGGACAGAGCACAGATACGCAGTATTTT. Translated, this gives CASSFGQSTDTQYF.